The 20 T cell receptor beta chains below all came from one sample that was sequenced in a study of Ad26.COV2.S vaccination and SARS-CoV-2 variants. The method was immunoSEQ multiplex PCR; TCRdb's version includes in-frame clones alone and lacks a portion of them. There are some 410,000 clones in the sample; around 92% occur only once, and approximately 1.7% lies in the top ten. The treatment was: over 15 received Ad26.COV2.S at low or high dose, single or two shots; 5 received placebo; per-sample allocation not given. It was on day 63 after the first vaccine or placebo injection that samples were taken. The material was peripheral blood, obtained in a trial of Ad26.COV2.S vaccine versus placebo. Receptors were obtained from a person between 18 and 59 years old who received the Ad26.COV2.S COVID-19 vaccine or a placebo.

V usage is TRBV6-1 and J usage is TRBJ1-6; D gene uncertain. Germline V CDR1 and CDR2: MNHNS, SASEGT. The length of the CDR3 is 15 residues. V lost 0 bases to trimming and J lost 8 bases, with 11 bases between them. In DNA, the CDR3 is TGTGCCAGCAGTGAAGCGGCCCTCCGGGATTCACCCCTCCACTTT. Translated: CASSEAALRDSPLHF.

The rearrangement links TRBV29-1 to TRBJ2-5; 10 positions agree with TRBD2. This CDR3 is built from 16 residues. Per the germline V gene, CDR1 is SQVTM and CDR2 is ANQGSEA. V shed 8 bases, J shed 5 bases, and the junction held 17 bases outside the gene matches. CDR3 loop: CSSGGSGGVAWETQYF. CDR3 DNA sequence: TGCAGCTCGGGAGGCAGCGGGGGGGTCGCATGGGAGACCCAGTACTTC.

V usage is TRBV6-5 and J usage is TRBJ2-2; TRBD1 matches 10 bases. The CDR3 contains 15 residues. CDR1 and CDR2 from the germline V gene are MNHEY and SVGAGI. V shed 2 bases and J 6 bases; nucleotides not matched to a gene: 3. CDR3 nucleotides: TGTGCCAGCAGTTACCAGACAGGGGGCCCCGGGGAGCTGTTTTTT. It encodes CASSYQTGGPGELFF.

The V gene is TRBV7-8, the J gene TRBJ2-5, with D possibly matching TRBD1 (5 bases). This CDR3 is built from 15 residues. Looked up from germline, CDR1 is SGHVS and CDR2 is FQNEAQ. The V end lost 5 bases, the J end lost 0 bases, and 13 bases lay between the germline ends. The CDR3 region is CASSVTAWDQETQYF. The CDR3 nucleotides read TGTGCCAGCAGCGTGACAGCATGGGACCAAGAGACCCAGTACTTC.

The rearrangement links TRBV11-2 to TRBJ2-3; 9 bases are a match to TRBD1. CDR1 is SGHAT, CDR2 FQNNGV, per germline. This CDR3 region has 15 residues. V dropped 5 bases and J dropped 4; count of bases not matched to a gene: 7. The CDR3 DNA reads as TGTGCCAGCAGCCTTGGGACAGGGAGTTCAGATACGCAGTATTTT. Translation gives CASSLGTGSSDTQYF.

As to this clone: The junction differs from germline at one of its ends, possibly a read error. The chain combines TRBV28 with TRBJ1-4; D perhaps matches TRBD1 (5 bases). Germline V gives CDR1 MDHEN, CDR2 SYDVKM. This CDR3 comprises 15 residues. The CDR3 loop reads CASSLESRGEKLSIF. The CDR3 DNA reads TGTGCCAGCAGTTTGGAATCTAGGGGAGAAAAACTGTCGATTTTT. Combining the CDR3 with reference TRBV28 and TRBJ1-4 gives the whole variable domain DVKVTQSSRYLVKRTGEKVFLECVQDMDHENMFWYRQDPGLGLRLIYFSYDVKMKEKGDIPEGYSVSREKKERFSLILESASTNQTSMYLCASSLESRGEKLSIFGSGTQLSVL.

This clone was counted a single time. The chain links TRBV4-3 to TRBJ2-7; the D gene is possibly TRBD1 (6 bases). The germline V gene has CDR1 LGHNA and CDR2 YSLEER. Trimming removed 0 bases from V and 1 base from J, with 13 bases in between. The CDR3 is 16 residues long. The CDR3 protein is CASSQDGGQRSYEQYF. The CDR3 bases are TGCGCCAGCAGCCAAGATGGGGGCCAAAGGTCCTACGAGCAGTACTTC.

The CDR3 DNA is TGTGCCAGCAGGGATCCGGGACAAGGCCCAGATACGCAGTATTTT. Translated: CASRDPGQGPDTQYF. The chain carries TRBV6-5 and TRBJ2-3; perhaps TRBD1 as D (6 bases). Between the trimmed V and J ends, which lost 6 bases and 4 bases, there was a span of 17 bases. The CDR3 extends over 15 amino acids. Germline CDR1 is MNHEY and CDR2 is SVGAGI.

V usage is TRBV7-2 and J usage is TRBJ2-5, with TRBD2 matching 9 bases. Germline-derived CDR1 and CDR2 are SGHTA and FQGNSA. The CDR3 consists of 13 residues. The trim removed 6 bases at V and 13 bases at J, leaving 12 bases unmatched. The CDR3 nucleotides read TGTGCCAGCAGTTTTAGCGGGGGCCCCCCGCGGTACTTC. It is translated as CASSFSGGPPRYF.

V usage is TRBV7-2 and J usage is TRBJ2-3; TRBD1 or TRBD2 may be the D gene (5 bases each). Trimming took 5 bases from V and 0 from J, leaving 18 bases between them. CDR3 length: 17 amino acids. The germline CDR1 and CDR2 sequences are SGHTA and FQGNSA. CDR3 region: CASSPRYQGGSTDTQYF. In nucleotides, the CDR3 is TGTGCCAGCAGCCCGAGATACCAGGGCGGGAGCACAGATACGCAGTATTTT.

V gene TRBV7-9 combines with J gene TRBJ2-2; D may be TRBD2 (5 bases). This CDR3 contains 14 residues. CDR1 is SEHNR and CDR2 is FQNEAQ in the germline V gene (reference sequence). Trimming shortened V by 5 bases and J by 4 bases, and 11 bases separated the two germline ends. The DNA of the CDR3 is TGTGCCAGCAGCCCGCGGGCTGCCACCGGGGAGCTGTTTTTT. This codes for CASSPRAATGELFF.

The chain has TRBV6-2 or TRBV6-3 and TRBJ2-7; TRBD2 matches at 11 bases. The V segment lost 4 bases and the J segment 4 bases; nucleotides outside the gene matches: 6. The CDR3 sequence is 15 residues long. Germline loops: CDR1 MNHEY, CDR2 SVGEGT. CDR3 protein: CASSSPTSGEYEQYF. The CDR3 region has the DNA TGTGCCAGCAGTTCCCCGACTAGCGGGGAATACGAGCAGTACTTC.

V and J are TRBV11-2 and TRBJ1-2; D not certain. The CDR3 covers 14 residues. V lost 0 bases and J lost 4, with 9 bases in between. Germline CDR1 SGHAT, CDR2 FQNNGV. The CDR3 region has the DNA TGTGCCAGCAGCTTAGATTCTACAGTCTATGGCTACACCTTC. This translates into CASSLDSTVYGYTF.

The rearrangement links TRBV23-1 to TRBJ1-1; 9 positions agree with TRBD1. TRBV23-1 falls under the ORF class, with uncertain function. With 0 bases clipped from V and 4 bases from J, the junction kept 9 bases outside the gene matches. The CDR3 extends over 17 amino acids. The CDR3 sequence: CASSQSWDRVKTTEAFF. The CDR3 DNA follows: TGCGCCAGCAGTCAATCGTGGGACAGGGTGAAGACCACTGAAGCTTTCTTT.

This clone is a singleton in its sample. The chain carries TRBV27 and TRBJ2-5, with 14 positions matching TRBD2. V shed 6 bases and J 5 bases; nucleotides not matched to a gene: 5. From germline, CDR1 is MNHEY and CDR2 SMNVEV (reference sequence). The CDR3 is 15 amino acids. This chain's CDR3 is CASSRLAGGRETQYF. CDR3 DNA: TGTGCCAGCAGCCGACTAGCGGGGGGGCGGGAGACCCAGTACTTC.

This CDR3 is CATSRGGGDGNTIYF. The CDR3 DNA follows: TGTGCCACCAGCAGGGGGGGAGGAGACGGAAACACCATATATTTT. The chain couples TRBV15 to TRBJ1-3, with D possibly TRBD1 on 5 matching bases. Germline-derived CDR1 and CDR2 are LNHNV and YYDKDF (reference sequence). The CDR3 length is 15 residues. With 3 bases removed from V and 4 bases from J, the gap between germline ends came to 13 bases.

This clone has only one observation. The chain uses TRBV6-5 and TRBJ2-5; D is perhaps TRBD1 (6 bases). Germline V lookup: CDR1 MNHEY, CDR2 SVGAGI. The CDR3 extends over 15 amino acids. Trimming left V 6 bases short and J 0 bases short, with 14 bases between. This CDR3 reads CASRGAAKYQETQYF. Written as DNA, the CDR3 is TGTGCCAGCAGGGGGGCTGCTAAGTACCAAGAGACCCAGTACTTC.

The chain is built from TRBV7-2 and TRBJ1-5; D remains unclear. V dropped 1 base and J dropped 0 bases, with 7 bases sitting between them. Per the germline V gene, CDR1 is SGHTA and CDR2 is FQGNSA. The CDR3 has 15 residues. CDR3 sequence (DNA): TGTGCCAGCAGCTTAGGCCCGTATAGCAATCAGCCCCAGCATTTT. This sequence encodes CASSLGPYSNQPQHF.

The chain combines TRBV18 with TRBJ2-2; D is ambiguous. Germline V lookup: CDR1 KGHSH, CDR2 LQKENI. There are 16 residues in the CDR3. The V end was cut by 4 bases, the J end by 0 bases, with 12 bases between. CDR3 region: CASSRLVSSNTGELFF. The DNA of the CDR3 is TGTGCCAGCTCACGTCTCGTCAGCTCGAACACCGGGGAGCTGTTTTTT.

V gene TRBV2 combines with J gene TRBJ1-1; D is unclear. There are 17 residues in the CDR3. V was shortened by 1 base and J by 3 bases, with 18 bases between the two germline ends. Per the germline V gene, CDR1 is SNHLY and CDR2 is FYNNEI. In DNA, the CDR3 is TGTGCCAGCAGTGAAGACAAAGGGAGATTTTTTTACACTGAAGCTTTCTTT. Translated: CASSEDKGRFFYTEAFF.